A single sample gave rise to the 18 T cell receptor beta chains below, sequenced in a study of blood T cell repertoires in COVID-19. The repertoire was sequenced with immunoSEQ multiplex PCR; TCRdb's copy has only in-frame clones and lacks some. The sample holds some 250,000 clones, around 85% seen once. Material for sequencing was peripheral blood. These receptors were taken from a woman in her 30s who had recovered from COVID-19.

This clone was seen only once. The gene calls are TRBV7-9 and TRBJ1-4, with TRBD1 identical over 7 bases. The J segment lost 8 bases and the V segment lost 2 bases, leaving 8 bases of the junction unmatched. CDR3 size: 15 residues. Germline values: CDR1 SEHNR, CDR2 FQNEAQ (reference sequence). CDR3 residues: CASSLFVTGNEKLFF. CDR3 bases: TGTGCCAGCAGCTTATTCGTGACAGGGAACGAAAAACTGTTTTTT. The full variable domain, in which reference TRBV7-9 and TRBJ1-4 provide the parts outside the CDR3, is DTGVSQNPRHKITKRGQNVTFRCDPISEHNRLYWYRQTLGQGPEFLTYFQNEAQLEKSRLLSDRFSAERPKGSFSTLEIQRTEQGDSAMYLCASSLFVTGNEKLFFGSGTQLSVL.

This clone was detected a few times. V is TRBV7-2 and J is TRBJ1-3; the match to TRBD1 covers 8 bases. The CDR3 consists of 14 residues. With V trimmed by 5 bases and J by 3 bases, 3 bases remained unmatched. The V gene's germline CDR1 is SGHTA and CDR2 FQGNSA. CDR3 amino acids: CASSAGGGGNTIYF. The CDR3 DNA reads TGTGCCAGCAGCGCAGGGGGCGGTGGAAACACCATATATTTT.

This sequence joins TRBV2 and TRBJ1-1, with D unresolved. This CDR3 has 13 residues. CDR1 and CDR2 (germline): SNHLY, FYNNEI. The V gene lost 6 bases and the J gene lost 0 bases, with 8 bases spanning the gap. CDR3 DNA sequence: TGTGCCAGCAGCGGGAACATGAACACTGAAGCTTTCTTT. Translated, it gives CASSGNMNTEAFF.

CDR3 bases: TGTGCCAGCAGCTCCCAGAGCGGGAGATACACAGATACGCAGTATTTT. It encodes CASSSQSGRYTDTQYF. The chain employs TRBV7-2 and TRBJ2-3; 8 bases are a match to TRBD2. Germline V lookup: CDR1 SGHTA, CDR2 FQGNSA. Trimming at V came to 4 bases and at J to 2 bases, leaving 8 bases not matched to a gene. There are 16 residues in the CDR3.

This clone was seen a single time. CDR3 protein: CASRDRGFNEKLFF. As DNA, the CDR3 is TGTGCCAGCAGGGACAGGGGGTTTAATGAAAAACTGTTTTTT. This chain uses TRBV6-5 with TRBJ1-4; 10 bases are a match to TRBD1. V dropped 6 bases and J dropped 4; count of bases not matched to a gene: 2. The CDR3 is made up of 14 amino acids. CDR1 is MNHEY and CDR2 is SVGAGI in the germline V gene.

This chain connects TRBV12-3 or TRBV12-4 to TRBJ2-2; D unclear. The CDR3 is 13 residues long. Trimming pared 2 bases from V and 6 bases from J, leaving 7 bases between. CDR3 protein: CASSLLLAGELFF. DNA of the CDR3: TGTGCCAGCAGTTTATTGTTAGCCGGGGAGCTGTTTTTT.

This sequence joins TRBV14 and TRBJ2-1; TRBD2 agrees at 8 bases. The J segment lost 9 bases and the V segment lost 0 bases, leaving 7 bases of the junction unmatched. This CDR3 has 15 residues. CDR1 is SGHDN and CDR2 is FVKESK in the germline V gene. CDR3 DNA sequence: TGTGCCAGCAGCCAAGAGTTAGTAGCGGGGCTTGAGCAGTTCTTC. Protein sequence: CASSQELVAGLEQFF. Complete variable domain (other parts from reference TRBV14 and TRBJ2-1): EAGVTQFPSHSVIEKGQTVTLRCDPISGHDNLYWYRRVMGKEIKFLLHFVKESKQDESGMPNNRFLAERTGGTYSTLKVQPAELEDSGVYFCASSQELVAGLEQFFGPGTRLTVL.

This clone was detected a few times. The chain carries TRBV2 and TRBJ2-1, with D perhaps TRBD2 (5 bases). From germline, CDR1 is SNHLY and CDR2 FYNNEI. Trimming shortened V by 1 base and J by 13 bases, and 14 bases separated the two germline ends. This CDR3 region has 13 residues. CDR3 amino acids: CASSEGVASSQFF. The CDR3 DNA follows: TGTGCCAGCAGTGAAGGTGTGGCTAGCAGTCAGTTCTTC.

The chain uses TRBV18 and TRBJ1-1, with D unresolved. V lost 0 bases, J lost 1 base, and 9 bases lay in between. The germline V gene has CDR1 KGHSH and CDR2 LQKENI. The CDR3 is made up of 15 amino acids. The CDR3 nucleotides read TGTGCCAGCTCACCACCAGGACTGCCGAACACTGAAGCTTTCTTT. Translation gives CASSPPGLPNTEAFF.

The chain combines TRBV2 with TRBJ2-7; TRBD2 matches 8 bases. The V and J ends lost 6 bases and 5 bases, in that order; junction bases with no gene match: 9. The CDR3 has 14 amino acids. The germline V gene encodes CDR1 SNHLY and CDR2 FYNNEI. CDR3 sequence (DNA): TGTGCCAGCAGAGGGACTAGGGGTAGGAACGAGCAGTACTTC. Its protein is CASRGTRGRNEQYF.

In DNA, the CDR3 is TGTGCCATCAGTGGGACAGCGCCAACTTATAGCAATCAGCCCCAGCATTTT. Protein: CAISGTAPTYSNQPQHF. This chain links TRBV10-3 with TRBJ1-5, with D perhaps matching TRBD1 (6 bases). The CDR3 contains 17 residues. The germline V gene encodes CDR1 ENHRY and CDR2 SYGVKD. Trimming pared 4 bases from V and 0 bases from J, leaving 16 bases between.

The rearrangement links TRBV19 to TRBJ1-1; 8 bases line up with TRBD1. Trimming cost V 3 bases and J 1 base; bases outside gene matches: 4. This CDR3 comprises 15 residues. Germline CDR1 reads LNHDA; CDR2 reads SQIVND (reference sequence). The CDR3 region is CASSMGQAENTEAFF. CDR3 DNA: TGTGCCAGTAGTATGGGACAGGCGGAGAACACTGAAGCTTTCTTT.

Here the CDR3 reads CASRPGGLNEKLFF. The CDR3 DNA reads TGTGCCAGCAGGCCAGGGGGCCTAAATGAAAAACTGTTTTTT. The genes are TRBV6-6 and TRBJ1-4; TRBD1 aligns across 8 bases. Trimming took 6 bases from V and 5 from J; bases not matched to a gene: 5. Germline CDR1 is MNHNY and CDR2 is SVGAGI (reference sequence). The CDR3 sequence is 14 residues long.

The chain joins TRBV5-6 to TRBJ2-1; no clear D. The CDR3 is 13 amino acids. From germline, CDR1 is SGHDT and CDR2 YYEEEE. Trimming pared 1 base from V and 0 bases from J, leaving 2 bases between. CDR3 sequence reads: CASSLHSYNEQFF. The CDR3, as DNA: TGTGCCAGCAGCTTGCACTCCTACAATGAGCAGTTCTTC.

The chain joins TRBV7-3 to TRBJ2-1; tentative D call: TRBD2 (5 bases). This CDR3 is built from 18 residues. V was pared by 2 bases and J by 0 bases, with 17 bases between. Germline V gives CDR1 SGHTA, CDR2 FQGTGA. Here the CDR3 DNA reads TGTGCCAGCAGCTTATTAGGCGGACTTGCTGGCTCCTACAATGAGCAGTTCTTC. This sequence encodes CASSLLGGLAGSYNEQFF.

The chain joins TRBV20-1 to TRBJ2-3; D may be TRBD2 (6 bases). V dropped 6 bases and J dropped 10 bases, with 14 bases sitting between them. CDR3 length equals 11 residues. Germline V gives CDR1 DFQATT, CDR2 SNEGSKA (reference sequence). This chain's CDR3 is CSAAIGGAQYF. DNA for the CDR3: TGCAGTGCCGCCATAGGAGGGGCGCAGTATTTT.

The V gene is TRBV30, the J gene TRBJ1-2, with D possibly TRBD1 on 5 matching bases. V was cut by 2 bases and J by 10 bases, with 14 bases left in between. The CDR3 is made up of 12 amino acids. Germline-derived CDR1 and CDR2 are GTSNPN and SVGIG (reference sequence). In DNA form, the CDR3 reads TGTGCCTGGAGTATAATCGGGGGGGACTACACCTTC. This sequence encodes CAWSIIGGDYTF.

This chain connects TRBV3-1 (or the pseudogene TRBV3-2) to TRBJ2-1; no definite D call. V was trimmed by 4 bases and J by 8 bases, leaving 15 bases between them. CDR1 and CDR2 (germline): LGHDT, YNNKEL (reference sequence). The CDR3 is 14 residues long. DNA of the CDR3: TGTGCCAGCAGCCGAGATACCTTTAGTGATGAGCAGTTCTTC. Protein: CASSRDTFSDEQFF.